This TCR beta chain was sequenced in a study of blood T cell repertoires in COVID-19. Study-wide background: Acute-phase and convalescent COVID-19 samples originated in the United States, Italy and Spain. Sources were T cells, B-cell-depleted T cells, or PBMCs; the material itself was cDNA or gDNA.

The table came from immunoSEQ multiplex PCR; TCRdb's copy has only in-frame clones and leaves some out. The data show a few hundred thousand clones, roughly 90% seen once. V lost 8 bases to trimming and J lost 7 bases, with 20 bases between them. The CDR3 spans 14 residues. Germline V gene sequence: CDR1 MDHEN, CDR2 SYDVKM. Study members were between roughly 18 and 90 years old and lived in over 20 US regions. Participant reports of clinical history set cohort assignment. V usage is TRBV28 and J usage is TRBJ1-1; D is ambiguous. Sequencing was performed on PBMCs or T cells enriched from blood (not recorded which). The origin of this receptor is a woman in her 30s who had recovered from COVID-19. The CDR3 is CASRTHGENFEAFF. The CDR3 DNA is TGTGCCAGCCGTACCCACGGTGAAAACTTTGAAGCTTTCTTT.